The source of this T cell receptor (beta chain) is a study of regulatory T cells in long-lasting Graves disease. The time point is: newly diagnosed GD, antithyroid drugs for less than 3 months. TCR sequences were obtained from RNA taken from PBMCs. Investigators prepared the TCR beta libraries by applying iRepertoire HTBI primers and Arm-PCR of CDR3 regions. TCRdb used MiXCR to reprocess the multiplex PCR reads, holding one entry per CDR3 protein. The sample lists approximately 490,000 distinct CDR3 sequences; roughly 16% were seen once. Turning to this clonotype: Antigen unknown.

Study findings and constraints: Newly diagnosed disease favored TRBV20-1 and TRBJ2-1 over persistent disease. Fewer public clonotypes were shared by new patients (around 990) than by persistent patients (about 2,800).

The CDR3 is made up of 15 amino acids. The V end lost 6 bases, the J end lost 3 bases, and 18 bases lay between the germline ends. CDR1 is MDHEN and CDR2 is SYDVKM in the germline V gene. This sample also appeared in a second study, on T cells in Graves' hyperthyroidism and ophthalmopathy. Per that paper: Blood also showed most of the thyroid clonotypes that were expanded above 0.001.

The J gene is TRBJ2-7, the V gene TRBV28; the D gene is possibly TRBD2 (6 bases). The receptor was isolated from a man aged 40-49 years with Graves disease. The source material was peripheral blood mononuclear cells (PBMCs), sampled at new diagnosis, from a patient treated with antithyroid drugs. The CDR3 bases are TGTGCCAGCAGCCTCGCTTCCGGGGGAGACTACGAGCAGTACTTC. Translated, it gives CASSLASGGDYEQYF. The variable domain in full, completed from reference TRBV28 and TRBJ2-7, reads DVKVTQSSRYLVKRTGEKVFLECVQDMDHENMFWYRQDPGLGLRLIYFSYDVKMKEKGDIPEGYSVSREKKERFSLILESASTNQTSMYLCASSLASGGDYEQYFGPGTRLTVT.